The 9 T cell receptor beta chains given below trace back to one sample, sequenced in a study of T cell responses to AZD1222 COVID-19 vaccine. Sequencing used immunoSEQ multiplex PCR; TCRdb keeps in-frame clones, though not all of them. The table shows approximately 84,000 clones, with 85% to 90% occurring only once. Source: peripheral blood, taken 28 days after the second AZD1222 dose. These receptors were collected from an adult who received the AZD1222 COVID-19 vaccine.

The V call is TRBV5-4, the J call TRBJ2-5, with TRBD2 matching 11 bases. CDR1 and CDR2 (germline): SGHNT, YYREEE (reference sequence). This CDR3 comprises 15 residues. V was clipped by 4 bases and J by 2 bases; unmatched bases: 4. The CDR3, as DNA: TGTGCCAGCAGCATTAGCGGGGGGGGACAAGAGACCCAGTACTTC. As protein: CASSISGGGQETQYF. Based on the CDR3 plus reference TRBV5-4 and TRBJ2-5, the full variable domain is ETGVTQSPTHLIKTRGQQVTLRCSSQSGHNTVSWYQQALGQGPQFIFQYYREEENGRGNFPPRFSGLQFPNYSSELNVNALELDDSALYLCASSISGGGQETQYFGPGTRLLVL.

The gene calls are TRBV7-9 and TRBJ2-1; possible D gene TRBD2, 5 bases. V shed 0 bases and J shed 7 bases, with 22 bases lying between them. There are 18 residues in the CDR3. Germline lookup yields CDR1 SEHNR and CDR2 FQNEAQ (reference sequence). In DNA form, the CDR3 reads TGTGCCAGCAGCTTAGCCCGCCCCAGGAGGACTCCCAAGAATGAGCAGTTCTTC. Its translation: CASSLARPRRTPKNEQFF. The whole variable domain, remainder taken from reference TRBV7-9 and TRBJ2-1, is DTGVSQNPRHKITKRGQNVTFRCDPISEHNRLYWYRQTLGQGPEFLTYFQNEAQLEKSRLLSDRFSAERPKGSFSTLEIQRTEQGDSAMYLCASSLARPRRTPKNEQFFGPGTRLTVL.

The chain uses TRBV6-5 and TRBJ2-7; TRBD2 matches at 7 bases. CDR1 is MNHEY and CDR2 is SVGAGI in the germline V gene. This CDR3 is built from 15 residues. Trimming took 7 bases from V and 4 from J; bases not matched to a gene: 13. The CDR3 sequence: CASKDGRASPYEQYF. The CDR3 nucleotides are TGTGCCAGCAAAGATGGGAGGGCCTCACCGTACGAGCAGTACTTC.

The gene calls are TRBV4-2 and TRBJ2-7; D is perhaps TRBD2 (6 bases). The germline CDR1 and CDR2 sequences are LGHNA and YNFKEQ. The CDR3 is 13 residues long. V lost 0 bases, J lost 4 bases, and 7 bases lay in between. The CDR3 bases are TGTGCCAGCAGCCAAGATGGAGGGTACGAGCAGTACTTC. Amino acids: CASSQDGGYEQYF.

This chain joins TRBV30 and TRBJ2-7; D perhaps matches TRBD2 (5 bases). The CDR3 extends over 15 amino acids. V dropped 0 bases and J dropped 2 bases, with 14 bases sitting between them. Germline lookup yields CDR1 GTSNPN and CDR2 SVGIG (reference sequence). The CDR3 here is CAWSVPGIIAYEQYF. Here the CDR3 DNA reads TGTGCCTGGAGTGTCCCGGGAATTATCGCCTACGAGCAGTACTTC.

This chain links TRBV18 with TRBJ2-1; TRBD1 matches 8 bases. This CDR3 region has 15 residues. V gave up 4 bases and J gave up 3 bases; unmatched junction bases: 5. Germline CDR1 is KGHSH and CDR2 is LQKENI. The CDR3 bases are TGTGCCAGCTCACGCGACAGGGGTTTCTACAATGAGCAGTTCTTC. Amino acid sequence: CASSRDRGFYNEQFF.

The J gene is TRBJ2-3, the V gene TRBV7-3, with TRBD2 matching 7 bases. This CDR3 contains 15 residues. Germline lookup yields CDR1 SGHTA and CDR2 FQGTGA. J lost 3 bases, V lost 5 bases, and 8 bases had no gene match. CDR3 sequence: CASSPGGSWTDTQYF. CDR3 DNA sequence: TGTGCCAGCAGCCCGGGGGGAAGCTGGACAGATACGCAGTATTTT.

The genes are TRBV9 and TRBJ2-1; D might be TRBD2 (5 bases). Trimming shortened V by 3 bases and J by 8 bases, and 9 bases separated the two germline ends. The germline V gene has CDR1 SGDLS and CDR2 YYNGEE. The CDR3 sequence is 12 residues long. As DNA, the CDR3 is TGTGCCAGCAGCGCTTCGGGGTATGAGCAGTTCTTC. Its translation is CASSASGYEQFF.

This clone occurred once. This chain joins TRBV18 and TRBJ1-1; the D gene is possibly TRBD1 (5 bases). CDR1 is KGHSH and CDR2 is LQKENI in the germline V gene. This CDR3 region has 13 residues. V was shortened by 3 bases and J by 5 bases, with 10 bases between the two germline ends. The CDR3 DNA reads as TGTGCCAGCTCACCGGACGAGGGGACTGAAGCTTTCTTT. Translated, it gives CASSPDEGTEAFF.